Sequencing of this TCR beta chain was carried out in a study of cytomegalovirus exposure and HLA in healthy donors. As for the study in general: Within the Caucasian-associated ancestry cluster were approximately 77% of the roughly 400 genotyped donors. Study-level findings and limits: In an earlier analysis, productive rearrangement rates for most beta V segments clustered near 87% or 30%. In a later analysis, most CMV-associated TCR beta chains appeared HLA-restricted. Exclusion as indistinguishable affected some V segments, including TRBV6-2 and TRBV6-3.

Comment on this clone: Its antigen is not known.

The CDR3 runs to 14 residues. Germline CDR1 ENHRY, CDR2 SYGVKD. V was clipped by 3 bases and J by 3 bases; unmatched bases: 4. The PCR had 60 Vbeta and 13 Jbeta primers. Method: immunoSEQ multiplex PCR; TCRdb's copy keeps in-frame clones and lacks some. The sample shows roughly 100,000 clones, around 74% of them seen only once. The chain employs TRBV10-3 and TRBJ1-2, with 7 bases matching TRBD1. The source is a woman in her thirties or forties in good health and CMV-seronegative. Sequencing was done on a sample of PBMCs. The DNA for the CDR3 is TGTGCCATCAGTGAACCCGACAGGGACTATGGCTACACCTTC. Encoded protein: CAISEPDRDYGYTF.